Sequencing of this T cell receptor beta chain was carried out in a study of long-term antiretroviral therapy in people with HIV. The study's findings and limits: Dominating the repertoire at all time points were the clones that expanded before ART.

As concerns this clone: Its antigen is currently unknown. Other nucleotide sequences from this sample produce the same CDR3.

The libraries were made with immunoSEQ v3.0 at survey level. Profiled with immunoSEQ multiplex PCR; TCRdb holds only in-frame clones, not every one. The data show approximately 15,000 clones, about 81% seen once. CDR3 length equals 13 residues. CDR1 and CDR2 from the germline V gene are SQVTM and ANQGSEA. V was cut by 7 bases and J by 6 bases, with 18 bases left in between. The chain is built from TRBV29-1 and TRBJ1-2, with TRBD1 as a possible D gene (5 bases). The clonotype originates from a man aged 18 to 30 with HIV. Specimen: unsorted PBMCs, collected 0.1 years after starting antiretroviral therapy. CDR3 DNA sequence: TGCAGCGCAGAGTCGCCAGGGATCGATGGCTACACCTTC. It specifies CSAESPGIDGYTF.